A single count supports the clone carrying this TCR beta chain. In the same sample, other DNA sequences code for this CDR3. The germline V and J ends were trimmed by 0 bases and 0 bases, with 5 bases remaining between them. Germline CDR1 reads KGHSH; CDR2 reads LQKENI. CDR3 length equals 15 residues. These data originate in a study of OX40 agonist ivuxolimab in advanced cancers. Produced via immunoSEQ multiplex PCR; TCRdb's table is partial and in-frame only. The sample records about 130,000 clones, 93% being singletons. The clonotype comes from an adult with an advanced solid tumor such as melanoma, head and neck, liver or kidney cancer. The V gene is TRBV18, the J gene TRBJ1-4; D is unclear. The sequenced sample was CD4+ or CD8+ T cells sorted from blood, obtained in a trial of the OX40 agonist ivuxolimab. The CDR3 sequence is CASSPPGATNEKLFF. In DNA form, the CDR3 reads TGTGCCAGCTCACCACCAGGAGCAACTAATGAAAAACTGTTTTTT.